This T cell receptor beta chain was observed in a study of blood T cell repertoires in COVID-19 (dated by TCRdb to about 2020). Concerning the study at large: Collaborator samples came from the United States, Italy and Spain and covered acute and convalescent phases of COVID-19. The material from the prospective study consisted of cDNA or gDNA derived from T cells, B-cell-depleted T cells, or PBMCs. The dataset comprised deeply sampled blood TCRbeta repertoires from subjects exposed to, actively infected with, or recovered from COVID-19. The repertoires were made available in a free public database intended to serve as a resource for research on the immune response to SARS-CoV-2. The samples were drawn from two sources: the first 160 participants of the ongoing ImmuneRACE study, and 1,000 to 1,500 subjects contributed by 6 global collaborators. The sample metadata nearly always contained a de-identified subject ID, COVID-19 status, age in years and sex. Where HLA class I and class II types were available, the types were taken from metadata supplied by the sample provider, not from assay-based typing. Study-wide conclusions, independent of this receptor: Clinical and demographic metadata were provided uncurated, with the amount varying by source and participant.

TCRbeta CDR3 regions were amplified from genomic DNA by means of the immunoSEQ Assay, a bias-controlled multiplex PCR. In the paper's pipeline: Nucleated cell counts per sample were estimated from amplification of reference gene primers within the assay. Sequence reads were collapsed and filtered to measure the absolute abundance of every unique TCRbeta CDR3 rearrangement. For each sample, productive Simpson clonality was calculated by taking the square root of Simpson's diversity index across productive rearrangements. TCRdb took this table from immuneACCESS and kept in-frame rearrangements with V and J called. Such tables lack part of the clones; where checked against another copy, unresolved V genes explain under half of the gap, and the rest is unexplained. Clone size and V and J calls were adopted from that table, with D and trimming inferred from the DNA. The sample table shows hundreds of thousands of clones, and approximately 82% are seen once. The ten largest clonotypes hold under 2% of the sample.

Concerning this clone itself: No cognate antigen has been identified for it. No qualities accompany the bases; no much larger clone lies one base away.

Whole blood was collected in K2EDTA tubes by collaborating institutions according to the institutions' own protocols. Collaborator samples were shipped for TCRbeta analysis as frozen whole blood, isolated PBMCs, or DNA extracted from either sample type. From cysteine to phenylalanine, the CDR3 is 13 amino acids long. The entry retains the CDR3 DNA only, 39 bases that are in frame from base 1. V and J lose 7 bases and 4 bases, and a span of 14 bases separates them. In the germline V gene (reference sequence), CDR1 corresponds to LGHDT and CDR2 to YNNKEL. The chain is encoded by TRBV3-1 (or the pseudogene TRBV3-2) joined to TRBJ2-7; TRBD1 could be the D gene, as 6 bases match. Sequenced sample: peripheral blood. The receptor comes from a woman of 80 years or more with acute or convalescent COVID-19. CDR3 loop: CASKPQGVYEQYF. The sequenced DNA: TGTGCCAGCAAACCACAGGGAGTATACGAGCAGTACTTC.